This T cell receptor beta chain was found in a study of CD8+CD57+ T cells in acquired aplastic anemia. Whole-study context: DNA per sorted CD4+ or CD8+ sample ranged about 0.2 to 30 ug, averaging roughly 3.3 ug.

In regard to this clonotype: As yet, its antigen is unknown.

Genomic DNA templated the TCR beta VDJ and CDR3 profiling. TCRdb re-analysed the reads in MiXCR, keeping a single row per CDR3 protein. The table records about 150,000 distinct CDR3 sequences, more than 35% of them present only once. Whole-study findings and limits: The same twenty-nine CD8+ CDR3 sequences occurred in patients and in controls.

The CDR3 contains 15 residues. Germline trimming cut 1 base from V and 5 bases from J; bases unmatched to any gene: 9. Germline-derived CDR1 and CDR2 are SGHRS and YFSETQ. The chain links TRBV5-1 to TRBJ2-7; TRBD1 aligns across 7 bases. The sequence derives from a human donor in good health, serving as a control. Sequenced: sorted CD4+, CD8+, or CD8+CD57+ T cells (not recorded which) from PBMCs. This CDR3 reads CASSLMNRGTNEQYF. Here the CDR3 DNA reads TGCGCCAGCAGCTTGATGAACAGGGGAACGAACGAGCAGTACTTC.